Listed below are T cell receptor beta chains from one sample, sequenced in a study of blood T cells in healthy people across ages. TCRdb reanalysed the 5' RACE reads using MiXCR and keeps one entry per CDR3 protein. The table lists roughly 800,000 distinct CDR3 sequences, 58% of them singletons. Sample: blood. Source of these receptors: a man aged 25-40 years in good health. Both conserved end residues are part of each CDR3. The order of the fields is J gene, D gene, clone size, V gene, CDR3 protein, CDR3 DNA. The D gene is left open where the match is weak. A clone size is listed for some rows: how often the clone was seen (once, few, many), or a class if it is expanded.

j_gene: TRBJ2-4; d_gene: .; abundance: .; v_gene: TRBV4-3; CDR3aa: CASSQLTGAKNIQYF; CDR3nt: TGCGCCAGCAGCCAACTTACAGGAGCCAAAAACATTCAGTACTTC
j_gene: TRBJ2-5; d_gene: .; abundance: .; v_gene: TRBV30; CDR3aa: CAWTDLLTGGEETQYF; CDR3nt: TGTGCCTGGACGGACCTTCTTACGGGGGGCGAAGAGACCCAGTACTTC
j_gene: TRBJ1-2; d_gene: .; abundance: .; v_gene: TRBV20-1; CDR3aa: CSARLRGYGYTF; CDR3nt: TGCAGTGCTAGACTCAGGGGCTATGGCTACACCTTC
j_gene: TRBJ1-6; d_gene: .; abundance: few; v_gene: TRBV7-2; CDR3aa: CASSKAGSSYNSPLHF; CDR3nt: TGTGCCAGCTCCAAGGCAGGCAGCTCCTATAATTCACCCCTCCACTTT
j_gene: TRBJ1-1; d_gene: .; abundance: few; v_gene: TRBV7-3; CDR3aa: CASSSVMDTEAFF; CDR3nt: TGTGCCAGCAGCTCCGTTATGGACACTGAAGCTTTCTTT
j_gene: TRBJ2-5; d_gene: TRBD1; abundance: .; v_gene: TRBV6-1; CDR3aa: CASSEKTGPVETQYF; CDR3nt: TGTGCCAGCAGTGAAAAGACAGGGCCGGTGGAGACCCAGTACTTC
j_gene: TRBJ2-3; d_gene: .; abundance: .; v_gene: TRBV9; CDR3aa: CASSAQVATDTQYF; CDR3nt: TGTGCCAGCAGCGCCCAAGTGGCCACAGATACGCAGTATTTT
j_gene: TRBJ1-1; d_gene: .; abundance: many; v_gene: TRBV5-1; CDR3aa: CASSSLVTLEAFF; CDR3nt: TGCGCCAGCAGCTCCCTCGTGACATTAGAAGCTTTCTTT
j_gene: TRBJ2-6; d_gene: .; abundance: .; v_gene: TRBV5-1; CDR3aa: CASSLAEGAGANVLTF; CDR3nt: TGCGCCAGCAGCTTGGCTGAAGGGGCTGGGGCCAACGTCCTGACTTTC
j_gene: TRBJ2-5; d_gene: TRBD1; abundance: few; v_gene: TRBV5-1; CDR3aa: CASSPQGAVKLGETQYF; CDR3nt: TGCGCCAGCAGCCCCCAGGGGGCGGTAAAGTTAGGAGAGACCCAGTACTTC
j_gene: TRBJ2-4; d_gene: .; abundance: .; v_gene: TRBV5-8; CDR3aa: CASGPSGVRGNLAKNIQYF; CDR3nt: TGTGCCAGCGGCCCAAGTGGGGTTCGTGGTAATCTAGCCAAAAACATTCAGTACTTC
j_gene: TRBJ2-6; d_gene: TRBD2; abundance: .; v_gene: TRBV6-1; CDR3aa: CASSAGVAGGFKDSGANVLTF; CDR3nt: TGTGCCAGCAGCGCCGGGGTAGCGGGGGGTTTTAAAGACTCTGGGGCCAACGTCCTGACTTTC
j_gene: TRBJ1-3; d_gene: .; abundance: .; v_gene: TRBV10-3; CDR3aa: CAISEGQRHFVGNTIYF; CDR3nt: TGTGCCATCAGTGAGGGACAGAGACACTTCGTTGGAAACACCATATATTTT
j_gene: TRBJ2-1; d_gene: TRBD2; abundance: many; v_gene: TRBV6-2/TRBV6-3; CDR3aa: CASSFSPGLGGANEQFF; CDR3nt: TGTGCCAGCAGTTTCTCCCCGGGACTAGGAGGAGCAAATGAGCAGTTCTTC
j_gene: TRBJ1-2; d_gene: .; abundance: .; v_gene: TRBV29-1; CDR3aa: CSVIDSEVSGYTF; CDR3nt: TGCAGCGTCATCGATTCGGAGGTCTCGGGCTACACCTTC
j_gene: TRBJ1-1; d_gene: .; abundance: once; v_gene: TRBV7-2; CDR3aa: CASSSRGREAFF; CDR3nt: TGTGCCAGCAGCTCCCGGGGCCGAGAAGCTTTCTTT
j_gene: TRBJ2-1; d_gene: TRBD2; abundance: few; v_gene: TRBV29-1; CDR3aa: CSVPRGGQGDEQFF; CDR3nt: TGCAGCGTACCACGGGGGGGCCAGGGTGATGAGCAGTTCTTC
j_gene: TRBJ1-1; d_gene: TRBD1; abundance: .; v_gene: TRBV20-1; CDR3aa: CSATYRGGAEAFF; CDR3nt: TGCAGTGCAACTTACAGGGGCGGGGCTGAAGCTTTCTTT
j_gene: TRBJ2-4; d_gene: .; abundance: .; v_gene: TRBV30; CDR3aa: CAWSVGLAKNIQYF; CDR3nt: TGTGCCTGGAGTGTGGGGCTAGCCAAAAACATTCAGTACTTC
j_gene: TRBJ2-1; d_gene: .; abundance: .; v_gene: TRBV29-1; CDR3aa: CSVPSTASSYNEQFF; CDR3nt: TGCAGCGTCCCCTCAACAGCGTCCTCCTACAATGAGCAGTTCTTC
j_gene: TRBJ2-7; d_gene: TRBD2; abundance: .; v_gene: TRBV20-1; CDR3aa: CRAGTSFSRTPYEQYF; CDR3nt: TGCAGGGCCGGGACTAGCTTTAGTAGGACGCCCTACGAGCAGTACTTC
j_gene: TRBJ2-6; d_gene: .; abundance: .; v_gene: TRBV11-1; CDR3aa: CASVGVGANVLTF; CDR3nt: TGTGCCAGCGTGGGGGTCGGGGCCAACGTCCTGACTTTC
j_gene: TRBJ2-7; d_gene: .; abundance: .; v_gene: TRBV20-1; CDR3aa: CSASPGTATSKASYEQYF; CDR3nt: TGCAGTGCTAGCCCCGGGACTGCCACCTCAAAGGCGTCCTACGAGCAGTACTTC
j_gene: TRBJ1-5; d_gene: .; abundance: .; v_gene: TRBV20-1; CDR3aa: CSAREPKPQHF; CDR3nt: TGCAGTGCTAGAGAACCCAAGCCCCAGCATTTT
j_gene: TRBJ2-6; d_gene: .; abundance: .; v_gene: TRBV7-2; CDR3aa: CASSHRSLGGANVLTF; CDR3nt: TGTGCCAGCAGCCACCGGTCCCTTGGCGGGGCCAACGTCCTGACTTTC
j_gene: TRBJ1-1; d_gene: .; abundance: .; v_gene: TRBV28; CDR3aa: CASSFRHPNTEAFF; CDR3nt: TGTGCCAGCAGTTTTCGGCACCCGAACACTGAAGCTTTCTTT
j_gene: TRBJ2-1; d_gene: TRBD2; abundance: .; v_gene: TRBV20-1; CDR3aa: CSAVRGGGASNEQFF; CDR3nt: TGCAGTGCTGTCCGAGGCGGGGGGGCCTCGAATGAGCAGTTCTTC
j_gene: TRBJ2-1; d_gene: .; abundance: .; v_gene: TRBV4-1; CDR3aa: CASSQDPHYNEQFF; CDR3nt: TGCGCCAGCAGCCAAGATCCCCACTACAATGAGCAGTTCTTC
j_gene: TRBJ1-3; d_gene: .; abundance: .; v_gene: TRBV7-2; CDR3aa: CASSWGGPPNTIYF; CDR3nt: TGTGCCAGCAGCTGGGGGGGTCCGCCAAACACCATATATTTT
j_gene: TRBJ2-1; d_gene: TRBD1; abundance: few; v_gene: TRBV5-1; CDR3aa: CASSLGQGMDEQFF; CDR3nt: TGCGCCAGCAGCTTGGGACAGGGGATGGATGAGCAGTTCTTC
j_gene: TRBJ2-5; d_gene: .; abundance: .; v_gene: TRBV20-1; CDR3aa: CSAQGVRDGRAAETQYF; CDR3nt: TGCAGTGCGCAGGGGGTTCGCGACGGGAGGGCCGCGGAGACCCAGTACTTC
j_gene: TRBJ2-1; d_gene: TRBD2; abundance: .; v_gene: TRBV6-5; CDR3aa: CASSYAGDTGEQFF; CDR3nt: TGTGCCAGCAGTTACGCGGGAGATACCGGGGAGCAGTTCTTC
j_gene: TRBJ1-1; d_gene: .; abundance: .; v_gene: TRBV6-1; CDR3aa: CASSELGRSEAFF; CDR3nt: TGTGCCAGCAGTGAACTAGGGCGGAGTGAAGCTTTCTTT
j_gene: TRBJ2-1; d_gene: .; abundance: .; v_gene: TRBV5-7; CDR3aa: CAVKGRGFDEQFF; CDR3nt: TGTGCCGTTAAGGGACGGGGGTTCGATGAGCAGTTCTTC
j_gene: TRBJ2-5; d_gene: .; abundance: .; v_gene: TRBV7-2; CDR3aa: CASSFRSSGETQETQYF; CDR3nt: TGTGCCAGCAGCTTCCGCTCCTCAGGAGAGACCCAAGAGACCCAGTACTTC
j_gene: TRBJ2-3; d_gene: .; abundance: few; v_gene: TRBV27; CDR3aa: CASSLVYRGTDTQYF; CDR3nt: TGTGCCAGCAGTTTAGTATATAGGGGGACAGATACGCAGTATTTT
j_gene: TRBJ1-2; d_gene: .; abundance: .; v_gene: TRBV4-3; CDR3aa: CASSHRGWDGYTF; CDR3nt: TGCGCCAGCAGCCATAGGGGCTGGGATGGCTACACCTTC
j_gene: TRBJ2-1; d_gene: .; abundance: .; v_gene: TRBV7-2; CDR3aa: CASSLSGADYNEQFF; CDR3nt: TGTGCCAGCAGCTTATCCGGGGCCGACTACAATGAGCAGTTCTTC
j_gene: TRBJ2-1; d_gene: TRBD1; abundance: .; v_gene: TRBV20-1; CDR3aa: CSALSDRGDEQFF; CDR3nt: TGCAGTGCTCTGAGCGACAGGGGAGATGAGCAGTTCTTC
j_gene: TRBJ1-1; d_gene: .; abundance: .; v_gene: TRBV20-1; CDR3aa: CSARGEVAGGEAFF; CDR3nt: TGCAGTGCTAGAGGAGAGGTTGCCGGGGGTGAAGCTTTCTTT
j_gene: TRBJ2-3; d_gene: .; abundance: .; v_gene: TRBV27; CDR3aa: CASGLVFTDTQYF; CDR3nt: TGTGCCAGCGGACTTGTCTTCACAGATACGCAGTATTTT
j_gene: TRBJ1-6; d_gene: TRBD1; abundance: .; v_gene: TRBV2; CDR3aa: CASKKTGRSPLHF; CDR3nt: TGTGCCAGCAAAAAGACAGGGCGCTCACCCCTCCACTTT
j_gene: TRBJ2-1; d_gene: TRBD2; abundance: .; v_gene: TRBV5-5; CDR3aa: CASSFEGLAANEQFF; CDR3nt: TGTGCCAGCAGCTTTGAAGGACTAGCGGCAAATGAGCAGTTCTTC
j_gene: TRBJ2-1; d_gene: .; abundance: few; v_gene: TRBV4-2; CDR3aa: CASSLYWRGPGDEQFF; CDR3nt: TGTGCCAGCAGCCTTTACTGGCGAGGCCCAGGGGATGAGCAGTTCTTC